Presented here are 17 T cell receptor beta chains from one specimen sequenced in a study of T-cell memory formation after mild COVID-19. One entry per CDR3 protein, called by TCRdb with MiXCR from the 5' RACE reads. The data contain under 650,000 distinct CDR3 sequences, more than 15% of them singletons. Specimen: PBMCs or a T cell subset sorted from them (not recorded which). The source of these receptors is an adult woman who had mild COVID-19 (a few samples of this study predate the infection). Cell type and time point are not known.

This clonotype has more than one count but fewer than ten. The chain combines TRBV10-3 with TRBJ2-5, with D possibly being TRBD1 or TRBD2 (6 bases each). The CDR3 sequence is 16 residues long. V was shortened by 3 bases and J by 4 bases, with 18 bases between the two germline ends. CDR1 is ENHRY, CDR2 SYGVKD, per germline. The CDR3 nucleotides read TGTGCCATCAGTGATAAGAGGGTACGGGGGCCAGAGACCCAGTACTTC. It specifies CAISDKRVRGPETQYF.

This clonotype was observed a handful of times. The rearrangement uses TRBV7-8 and TRBJ2-2; TRBD1 aligns across 10 bases. Trimming took 5 bases from V and 4 from J; bases not matched to a gene: 10. The germline V gene encodes CDR1 SGHVS and CDR2 FQNEAQ. There are 17 residues in the CDR3. This chain's CDR3 is CASSGTPGTGVTGELFF. CDR3 sequence (DNA): TGTGCCAGCAGCGGGACGCCCGGGACAGGGGTCACCGGGGAGCTGTTTTTT.

This clonotype has more than one count but fewer than ten. This CDR3 reads CASSEDGRYEQFF. CDR3 nucleotides: TGTGCCAGCAGTGAAGATGGGAGGTATGAGCAGTTCTTC. The rearrangement links TRBV2 to TRBJ2-1; a weak D match, TRBD2 (6 bases). Germline values: CDR1 SNHLY, CDR2 FYNNEI. The CDR3 is made up of 13 amino acids. Trimming took off 1 base at V and 8 bases at J, with 9 bases between the two ends.

This chain uses TRBV11-2 with TRBJ1-2; D remains unclear. The V end lost 4 bases, the J end lost 1 base, and 10 bases lay between the germline ends. The CDR3 covers 14 residues. Germline V gives CDR1 SGHAT, CDR2 FQNNGV. The CDR3: CASSSPAVNYGYTF. CDR3 sequence (DNA): TGTGCCAGCAGCTCTCCGGCGGTTAACTATGGCTACACCTTC. Full variable domain (missing parts from reference TRBV11-2 and TRBJ1-2): EAGVAQSPRYKIIEKRQSVAFWCNPISGHATLYWYQQILGQGPKLLIQFQNNGVVDDSQLPKDRFSAERLKGVDSTLKIQPAKLEDSAVYLCASSSPAVNYGYTFGSGTRLTVV.

This chain uses TRBV7-8 with TRBJ2-1; 10 bases are shared with TRBD2. Germline V gene sequence: CDR1 SGHVS, CDR2 FQNEAQ. This CDR3 contains 16 residues. V shed 5 bases, J shed 4 bases, and the junction held 8 bases outside the gene matches. CDR3 in amino acids: CASSPSIAGGYNEQFF. The CDR3 coding sequence is TGTGCCAGCAGCCCCTCAATAGCGGGGGGTTACAATGAGCAGTTCTTC.

This clonotype came up a few times. V is TRBV12-3 or TRBV12-4 and J is TRBJ2-3; 9 nucleotides agree with TRBD1. J gave up 5 bases and V 4 bases, and 7 bases lay outside the gene matches. The CDR3 is made up of 15 amino acids. This CDR3 reads CASSSPGQGRDTQYF. The CDR3, as DNA: TGTGCCAGCAGTTCACCGGGACAGGGACGAGATACGCAGTATTTT.

Notes on this clonotype: Relative to the germline gene, one junction end is altered; a read error may explain this. The genes are TRBV6-2 or TRBV6-3 and TRBJ2-4; TRBD2 matches 7 bases. This CDR3 region has 14 residues. Germline lookup yields CDR1 MNHEY and CDR2 SVGEGT. For the CDR3, the DNA is TGTGCCAGCAGTTACAGCGGGGCCAAAAACACTCAGTACTTC. This sequence encodes CASSYSGAKNTQYF.

This clonotype was picked up many times. The V gene is TRBV24-1, the J gene TRBJ2-1; TRBD1 is a possible D gene (5 bases). The ends were cut back, 4 bases at V and 3 bases at J, with 12 bases in the middle. The germline V gene encodes CDR1 KGHDR and CDR2 SFDVKD. This CDR3 is 15 amino acids long. The CDR3 region has the DNA TGTGCCACCAGTGAATACACCGACAGCTACAATGAGCAGTTCTTC. It encodes CATSEYTDSYNEQFF.

The chain couples TRBV9 to TRBJ2-1; 7 nucleotides align to TRBD2. CDR3 length equals 17 residues. Germline loops: CDR1 SGDLS, CDR2 YYNGEE. V lost 3 bases and J lost 5; bases outside the gene matches: 14. CDR3 nucleotide sequence: TGTGCCAGCAGCGCCCACAGTTATAGCGGGCGAGACAATGAGCAGTTCTTC. The encoded protein is CASSAHSYSGRDNEQFF.

In its sample, this clonotype was seen many times. This chain connects TRBV4-1 to TRBJ2-1; D could derive from TRBD1 or TRBD2 (5 bases each). Germline CDR1 is MGHRA and CDR2 is YSYEKL. CDR3 size: 16 residues. V was trimmed by 4 bases and J by 8 bases, leaving 21 bases between them. The CDR3, as DNA: TGCGCCAGCAGCCTCACCGTGGTGGGGGAGTTCTATGAGCAGTTCTTC. Its protein is CASSLTVVGEFYEQFF.

This chain uses TRBV7-9 with TRBJ2-5; 8 positions agree with TRBD2. In germline, CDR1 is SEHNR, CDR2 FQNEAQ (reference sequence). This CDR3 has 16 amino acids. Trimming at V came to 5 bases and at J to 6 bases, leaving 14 bases not matched to a gene. The CDR3 coding sequence is TGTGCCAGCAGCCGGTCCACGAGCGGGAGTATGAAGACCCAGTACTTC. This encodes CASSRSTSGSMKTQYF.

This clonotype has just one count. The chain combines TRBV4-1 with TRBJ2-3, with D perhaps matching TRBD2 (6 bases). The germline CDR1 and CDR2 sequences are MGHRA and YSYEKL. Trimming took off 0 bases at V and 2 bases at J, with 15 bases between the two ends. The CDR3 loop spans 17 amino acids. CDR3 coding DNA: TGCGCCAGCAGCCAAGATTCTCCAGGGACTTTCACAGATACGCAGTATTTT. Its translation: CASSQDSPGTFTDTQYF.

This clonotype was counted between two and nine times. The chain recombines TRBV7-6 with TRBJ2-3; D is perhaps TRBD2 (6 bases). This CDR3 spans 17 amino acids. Germline-derived CDR1 and CDR2 are SGHVS and FNYEAQ. With 3 bases removed from V and 4 bases from J, the gap between germline ends came to 20 bases. Here the CDR3 DNA reads TGTGCCAGCAGCTTGATATGGGGGGTTCTAGCGCCAGATACGCAGTATTTT. Translated, it gives CASSLIWGVLAPDTQYF.

The chain is built from TRBV5-1 and TRBJ2-3, with 7 bases that match TRBD1. V gave up 8 bases and J gave up 0 bases; unmatched junction bases: 3. Germline loops: CDR1 SGHRS, CDR2 YFSETQ. The CDR3 has 13 amino acids. The CDR3 nucleotides read TGCGCCAGTATGGGACAGAGCACAGATACGCAGTATTTT. This translates into CASMGQSTDTQYF.

This clonotype was observed a few times. The rearrangement joins TRBV19 to TRBJ2-1; 11 nucleotides line up with TRBD2. CDR3 length: 15 amino acids. V lost 4 bases to trimming and J lost 7 bases; unmatched junction nucleotides: 6. Germline CDR1 LNHDA, CDR2 SQIVND (reference sequence). Here the CDR3 DNA reads TGTGCCAGTAGTAAATTAGCGGGGGGGAGGAATGAGCAGTTCTTC. It is translated as CASSKLAGGRNEQFF.

CDR3 in amino acids: CAINTPPPETQYF. Here the CDR3 DNA reads TGTGCCATTAATACTCCGCCGCCGGAGACCCAGTACTTC. This chain links TRBV10-3 with TRBJ2-5; no clear D gene. V was cut by 9 bases and J by 5 bases, with 16 bases left in between. From germline, CDR1 is ENHRY and CDR2 SYGVKD. This CDR3 region has 13 residues.

This clonotype was counted only a few times. The V call is TRBV7-2, the J call TRBJ1-2; 7 bases agree with TRBD1. The germline V gene encodes CDR1 SGHTA and CDR2 FQGNSA. CDR3 size: 14 residues. The V and J ends lost 5 bases and 0 bases, in that order; junction bases with no gene match: 3. CDR3 residues: CASSSDRANYGYTF. The CDR3 DNA is TGTGCCAGCAGCAGCGACAGGGCTAACTATGGCTACACCTTC.